This T cell receptor beta chain originates from a study of blood T cell repertoires in COVID-19. The junction had 3 bases not matched to a gene; V was cut back by 1 base and J by 1 base. This CDR3 region has 16 residues. Per the germline V gene, CDR1 is SGHAT and CDR2 is FQDESV (reference sequence). Here immunoSEQ multiplex PCR was the method, and the copy in TCRdb shows in-frame clones only, minus some. The table includes 200,000 to 250,000 clones, about 86% detected once. The sample comprised peripheral blood. This TCR was recovered from a woman between 25 and 40 years old who had recovered from COVID-19. The gene calls are TRBV11-1 and TRBJ2-2, with 7 bases identical to TRBD2. For the CDR3, the DNA is TGTGCCAGCAGCTTAGGAGCGGGGCTGAACACCGGGGAGCTGTTTTTT. Its translation is CASSLGAGLNTGELFF. Full variable domain (remainder filled in from reference TRBV11-1 and TRBJ2-2): EAEVAQSPRYKITEKSQAVAFWCDPISGHATLYWYRQILGQGPELLVQFQDESVVDDSQLPKDRFSAERLKGVDSTLKIQPAELGDSAMYLCASSLGAGLNTGELFFGEGSRLTVL.